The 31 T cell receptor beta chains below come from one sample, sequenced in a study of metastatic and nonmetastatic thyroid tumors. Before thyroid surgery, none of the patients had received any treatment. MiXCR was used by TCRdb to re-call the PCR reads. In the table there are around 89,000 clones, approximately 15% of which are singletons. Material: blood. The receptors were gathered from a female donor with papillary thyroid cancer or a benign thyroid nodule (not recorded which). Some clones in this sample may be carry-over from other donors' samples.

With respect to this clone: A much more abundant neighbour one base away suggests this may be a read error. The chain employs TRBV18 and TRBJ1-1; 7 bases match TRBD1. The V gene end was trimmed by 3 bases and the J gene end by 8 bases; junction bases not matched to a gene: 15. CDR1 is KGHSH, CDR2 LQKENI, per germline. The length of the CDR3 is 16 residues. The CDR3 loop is CASSPMTGSLLAEAFF. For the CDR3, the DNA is TGTGCCAGCTCACCCATGACAGGGTCTTTGTTGGCGGAAGCTTTCTTT.

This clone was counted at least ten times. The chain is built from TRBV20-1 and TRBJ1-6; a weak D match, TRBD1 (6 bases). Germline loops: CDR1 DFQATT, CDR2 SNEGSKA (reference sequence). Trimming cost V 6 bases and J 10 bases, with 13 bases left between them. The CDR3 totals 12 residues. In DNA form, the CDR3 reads TGCAGTGCCCCAGAGGGGGGCTCACCCCTCCACTTT. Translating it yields CSAPEGGSPLHF.

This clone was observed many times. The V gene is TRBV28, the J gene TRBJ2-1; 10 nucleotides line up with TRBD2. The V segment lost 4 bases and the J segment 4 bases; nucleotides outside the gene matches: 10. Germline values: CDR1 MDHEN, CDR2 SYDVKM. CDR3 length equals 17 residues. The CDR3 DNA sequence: TGTGCCAGCAGTTCCCCCTGGTCGACTAGCGGGTACAATGAGCAGTTCTTC. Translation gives CASSSPWSTSGYNEQFF. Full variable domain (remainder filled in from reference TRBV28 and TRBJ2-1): DVKVTQSSRYLVKRTGEKVFLECVQDMDHENMFWYRQDPGLGLRLIYFSYDVKMKEKGDIPEGYSVSREKKERFSLILESASTNQTSMYLCASSSPWSTSGYNEQFFGPGTRLTVL.

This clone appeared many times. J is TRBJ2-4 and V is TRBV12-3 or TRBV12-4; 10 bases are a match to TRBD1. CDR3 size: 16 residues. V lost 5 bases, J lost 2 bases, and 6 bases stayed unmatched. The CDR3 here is CASSSGTGDPKNIQYF. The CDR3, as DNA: TGTGCCAGCAGTAGTGGGACAGGGGACCCCAAAAACATTCAGTACTTC.

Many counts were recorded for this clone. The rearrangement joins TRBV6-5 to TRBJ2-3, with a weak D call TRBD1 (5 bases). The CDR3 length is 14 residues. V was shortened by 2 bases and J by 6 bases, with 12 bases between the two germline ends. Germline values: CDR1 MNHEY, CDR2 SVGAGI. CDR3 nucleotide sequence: TGTGCCAGCAGTTACGTTTTGGGGCCCGATACGCAGTATTTT. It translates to CASSYVLGPDTQYF.

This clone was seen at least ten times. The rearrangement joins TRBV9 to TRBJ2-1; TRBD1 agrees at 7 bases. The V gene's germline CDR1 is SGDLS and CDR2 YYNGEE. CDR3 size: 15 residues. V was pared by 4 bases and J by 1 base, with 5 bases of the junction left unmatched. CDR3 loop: CASSRRDSSYNEQFF. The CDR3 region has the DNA TGTGCCAGCAGCCGCCGGGACAGTTCCTACAATGAGCAGTTCTTC. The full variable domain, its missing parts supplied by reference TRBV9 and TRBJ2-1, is DSGVTQTPKHLITATGQRVTLRCSPRSGDLSVYWYQQSLDQGLQFLIQYYNGEERAKGNILERFSAQQFPDLHSELNLSSLELGDSALYFCASSRRDSSYNEQFFGPGTRLTVL.

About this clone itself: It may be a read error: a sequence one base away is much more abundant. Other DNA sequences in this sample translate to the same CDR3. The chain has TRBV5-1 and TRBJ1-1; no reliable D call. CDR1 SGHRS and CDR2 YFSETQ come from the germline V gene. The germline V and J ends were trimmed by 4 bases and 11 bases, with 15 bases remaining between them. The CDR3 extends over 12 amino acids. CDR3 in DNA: TGCGCCAGCAGCGGTGGGGAGGCTGCCGCTTTCTTT. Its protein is CASSGGEAAAFF.

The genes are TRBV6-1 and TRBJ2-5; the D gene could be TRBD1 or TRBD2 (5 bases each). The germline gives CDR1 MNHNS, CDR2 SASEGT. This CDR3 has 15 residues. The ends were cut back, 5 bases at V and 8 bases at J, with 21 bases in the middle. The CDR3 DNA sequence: TGTGCCAGCAGTCAGGCCGGGGCAGAAGAGAACACCCAGTACTTC. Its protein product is CASSQAGAEENTQYF.

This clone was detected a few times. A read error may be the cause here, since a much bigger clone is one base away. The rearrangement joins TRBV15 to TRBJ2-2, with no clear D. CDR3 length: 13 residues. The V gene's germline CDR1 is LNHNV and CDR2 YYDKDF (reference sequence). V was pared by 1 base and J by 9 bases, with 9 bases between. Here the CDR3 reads CATSRAQAWELFF. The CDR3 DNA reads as TGTGCCACCAGCAGAGCCCAGGCCTGGGAGCTGTTTTTT.

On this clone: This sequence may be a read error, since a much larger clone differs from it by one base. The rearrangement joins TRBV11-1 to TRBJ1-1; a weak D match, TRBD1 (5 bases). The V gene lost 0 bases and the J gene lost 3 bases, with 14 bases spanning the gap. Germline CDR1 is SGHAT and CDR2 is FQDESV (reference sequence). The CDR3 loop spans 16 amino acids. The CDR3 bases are TGTGCCAGCAGCTTAGCACGGGGCAGAGAGGACACTGAAGCTTTCTTT. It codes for CASSLARGREDTEAFF.

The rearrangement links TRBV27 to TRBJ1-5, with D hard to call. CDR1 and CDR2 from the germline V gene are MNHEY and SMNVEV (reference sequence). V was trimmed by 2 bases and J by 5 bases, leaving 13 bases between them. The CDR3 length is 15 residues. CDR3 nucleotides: TGTGCCAGCAGTTTAACCAGGATGGCCCATCAGCCCCAGCATTTT. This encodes CASSLTRMAHQPQHF.

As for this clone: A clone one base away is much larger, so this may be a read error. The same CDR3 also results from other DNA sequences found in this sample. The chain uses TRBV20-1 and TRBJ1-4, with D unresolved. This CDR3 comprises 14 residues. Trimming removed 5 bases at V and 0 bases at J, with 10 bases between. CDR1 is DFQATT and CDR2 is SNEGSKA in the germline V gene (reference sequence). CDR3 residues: CSAPRRATNEKLFF. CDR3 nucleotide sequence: TGCAGTGCTCCTCGTAGGGCAACTAATGAAAAACTGTTTTTT.

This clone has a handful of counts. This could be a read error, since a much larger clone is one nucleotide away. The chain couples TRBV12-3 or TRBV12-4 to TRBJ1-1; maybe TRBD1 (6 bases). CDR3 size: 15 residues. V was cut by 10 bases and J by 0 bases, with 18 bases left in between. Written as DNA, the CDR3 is TGTGCCAACACCCGAGGGGGGGCCATGAACACTGAAGCTTTCTTT. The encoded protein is CANTRGGAMNTEAFF.

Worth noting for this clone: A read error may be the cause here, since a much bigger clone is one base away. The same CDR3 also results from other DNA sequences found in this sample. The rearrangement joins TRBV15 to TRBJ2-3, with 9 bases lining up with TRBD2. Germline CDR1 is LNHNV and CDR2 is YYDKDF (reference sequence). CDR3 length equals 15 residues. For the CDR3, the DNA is TGTGCCACCAGCAGCCTTAGCGGGGGCACAGATACTCAGTATTTT. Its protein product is CATSSLSGGTDTQYF. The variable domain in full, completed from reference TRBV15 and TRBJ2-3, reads DAMVIQNPRYQVTQFGKPVTLSCSQTLNHNVMYWYQQKSSQAPKLLFHYYDKDFNNEADTPDNFQSRRPNTSFCFLDIRSPGLGDTAMYLCATSSLSGGTDTQYFGPGTRLTVL.

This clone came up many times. This CDR3 reads CSAEDGFGAEAFF. CDR3 in DNA: TGCAGCGCTGAGGACGGTTTCGGCGCTGAAGCTTTCTTT. The J gene is TRBJ1-1, the V gene TRBV29-1; the D is unclear. The CDR3 has 13 amino acids. CDR1 and CDR2 (germline): SQVTM, ANQGSEA. V lost 7 bases to trimming and J lost 6 bases, with 18 bases between them.

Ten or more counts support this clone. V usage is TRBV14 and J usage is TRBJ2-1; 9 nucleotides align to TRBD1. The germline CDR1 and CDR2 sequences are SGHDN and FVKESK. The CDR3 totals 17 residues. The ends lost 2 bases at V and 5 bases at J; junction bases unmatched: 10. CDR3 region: CASSQRIGQGTDNEQFF. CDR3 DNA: TGTGCCAGCAGCCAACGTATCGGACAGGGGACGGACAATGAGCAGTTCTTC. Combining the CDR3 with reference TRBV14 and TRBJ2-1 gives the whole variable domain EAGVTQFPSHSVIEKGQTVTLRCDPISGHDNLYWYRRVMGKEIKFLLHFVKESKQDESGMPNNRFLAERTGGTYSTLKVQPAELEDSGVYFCASSQRIGQGTDNEQFFGPGTRLTVL.

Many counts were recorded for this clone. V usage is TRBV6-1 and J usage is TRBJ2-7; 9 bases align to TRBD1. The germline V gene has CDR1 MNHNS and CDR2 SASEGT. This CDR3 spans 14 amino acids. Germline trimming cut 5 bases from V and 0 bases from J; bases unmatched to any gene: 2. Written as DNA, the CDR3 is TGTGCCAGCAGTCGGGACAGGGTCTCCTACGAGCAGTACTTC. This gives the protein CASSRDRVSYEQYF.

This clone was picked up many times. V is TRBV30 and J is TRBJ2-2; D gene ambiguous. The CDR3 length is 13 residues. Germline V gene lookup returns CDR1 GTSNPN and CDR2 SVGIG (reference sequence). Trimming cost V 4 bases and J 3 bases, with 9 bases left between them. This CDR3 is CAWKSDHTGELFF. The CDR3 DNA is TGTGCCTGGAAGTCGGACCACACCGGGGAGCTGTTTTTT.

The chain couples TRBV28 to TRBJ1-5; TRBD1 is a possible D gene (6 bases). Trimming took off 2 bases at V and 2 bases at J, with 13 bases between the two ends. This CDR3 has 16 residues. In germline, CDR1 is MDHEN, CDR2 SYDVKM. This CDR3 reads CASSLPLDSGNQPQHF. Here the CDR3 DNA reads TGTGCCAGCAGTTTACCCCTGGACAGCGGCAATCAGCCCCAGCATTTT.

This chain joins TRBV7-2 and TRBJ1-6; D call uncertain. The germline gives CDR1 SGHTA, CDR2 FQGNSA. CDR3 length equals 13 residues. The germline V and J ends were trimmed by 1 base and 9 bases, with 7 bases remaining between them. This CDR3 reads CASSLVDRSPLHF. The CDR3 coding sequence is TGTGCCAGCAGCTTAGTGGACCGTTCACCCCTCCACTTT.

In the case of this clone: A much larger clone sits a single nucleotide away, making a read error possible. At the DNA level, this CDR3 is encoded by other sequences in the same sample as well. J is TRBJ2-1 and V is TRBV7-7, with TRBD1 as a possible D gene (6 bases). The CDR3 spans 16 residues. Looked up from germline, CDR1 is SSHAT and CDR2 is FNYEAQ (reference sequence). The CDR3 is CASSFRGYSSYNEQFF. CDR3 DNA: TGTGCTAGCAGCTTTAGGGGGTACAGCTCCTACAATGAGCAGTTCTTC. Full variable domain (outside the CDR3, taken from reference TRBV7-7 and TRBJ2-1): GAGVSQSPRYKVTKRGQDVTLRCDPISSHATLYWYQQALGQGPEFLTYFNYEAQPDKSGLPSDRFSAERPEGSISTLTIQRTEQRDSAMYRCASSFRGYSSYNEQFFGPGTRLTVL.

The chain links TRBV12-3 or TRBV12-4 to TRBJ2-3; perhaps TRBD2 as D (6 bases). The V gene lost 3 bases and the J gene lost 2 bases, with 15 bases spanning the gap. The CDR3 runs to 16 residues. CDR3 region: CASSFRGYGVTDTQYF. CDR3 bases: TGTGCCAGCAGTTTTCGGGGGTATGGGGTCACAGATACGCAGTATTTT.

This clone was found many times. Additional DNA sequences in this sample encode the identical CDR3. This CDR3 reads CASSQDRTGAYGYTF. CDR3 bases: TGTGCCAGCAGCCAAGATCGAACAGGGGCCTATGGCTACACCTTC. The J gene is TRBJ1-2, the V gene TRBV4-2, with 7 nucleotides matching TRBD1. The CDR3 length is 15 residues. Germline V gives CDR1 LGHNA, CDR2 YNFKEQ. Trimming removed 0 bases from V and 4 bases from J; junction bases left unmatched: 5.

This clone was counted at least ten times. CDR3: CASSHRASNQPQHF. CDR3 nucleotide sequence: TGTGCCAGCAGCCATAGGGCCTCTAATCAGCCCCAGCATTTT. The V and J genes are TRBV4-2 and TRBJ1-5, with D hard to call. Germline CDR1 LGHNA, CDR2 YNFKEQ. The CDR3 extends over 14 amino acids. V lost 3 bases and J 4 bases, leaving 10 bases between the germline ends.

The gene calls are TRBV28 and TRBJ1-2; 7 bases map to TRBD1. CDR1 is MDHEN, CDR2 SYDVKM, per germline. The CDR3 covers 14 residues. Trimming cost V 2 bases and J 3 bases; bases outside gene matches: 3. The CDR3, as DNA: TGTGCCAGCAGTTTAAGGGGACAGTACTATGGCTACACCTTC. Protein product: CASSLRGQYYGYTF.

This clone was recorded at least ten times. CDR3 DNA: TGTGCCAGCAGTTTATGGGGGGAGCTAGACTCACCCCTCCACTTT. Its protein product is CASSLWGELDSPLHF. This sequence joins TRBV27 and TRBJ1-6, with D possibly being TRBD1 (5 bases). V was clipped by 1 base and J by 10 bases, with 14 bases between them. This CDR3 is 15 amino acids long. Germline V CDR1 and CDR2: MNHEY, SMNVEV (reference sequence).

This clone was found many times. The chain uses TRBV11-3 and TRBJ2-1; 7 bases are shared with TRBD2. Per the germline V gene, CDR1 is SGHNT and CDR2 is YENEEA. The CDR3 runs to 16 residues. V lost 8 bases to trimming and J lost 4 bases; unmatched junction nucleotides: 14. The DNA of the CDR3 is TGTGCCAGCGAGGGAGGGCCATACGCCGGTTACAATGAGCAGTTCTTC. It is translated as CASEGGPYAGYNEQFF.

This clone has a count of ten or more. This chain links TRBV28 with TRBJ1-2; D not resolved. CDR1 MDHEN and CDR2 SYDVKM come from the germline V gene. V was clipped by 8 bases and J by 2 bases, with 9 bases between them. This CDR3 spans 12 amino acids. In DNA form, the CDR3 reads TGTGCCAGCTACACAGAGAACTATGGCTACACCTTC. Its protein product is CASYTENYGYTF.

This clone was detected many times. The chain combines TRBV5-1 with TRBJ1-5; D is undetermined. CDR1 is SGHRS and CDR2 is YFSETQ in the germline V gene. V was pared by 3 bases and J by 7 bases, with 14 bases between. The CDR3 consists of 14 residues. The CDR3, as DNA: TGCGCCAGCAGCTCTGGGAGGGTTGGGCAGCCCCAGCATTTT. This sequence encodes CASSSGRVGQPQHF.

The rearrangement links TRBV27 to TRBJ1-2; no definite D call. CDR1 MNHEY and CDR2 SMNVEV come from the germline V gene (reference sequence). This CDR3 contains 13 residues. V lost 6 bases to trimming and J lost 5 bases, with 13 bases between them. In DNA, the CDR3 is TGTGCCAGCAGCTACGGGGTGTGGTATGGCTACACCTTC. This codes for CASSYGVWYGYTF.

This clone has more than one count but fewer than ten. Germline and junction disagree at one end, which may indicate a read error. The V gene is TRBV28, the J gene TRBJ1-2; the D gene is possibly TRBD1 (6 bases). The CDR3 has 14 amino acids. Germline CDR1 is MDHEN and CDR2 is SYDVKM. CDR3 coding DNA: TGTGCCATCAATGACAGGTTTCCGAACTATGTCTACACCTTC. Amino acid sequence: CAINDRFPNYVYTF.